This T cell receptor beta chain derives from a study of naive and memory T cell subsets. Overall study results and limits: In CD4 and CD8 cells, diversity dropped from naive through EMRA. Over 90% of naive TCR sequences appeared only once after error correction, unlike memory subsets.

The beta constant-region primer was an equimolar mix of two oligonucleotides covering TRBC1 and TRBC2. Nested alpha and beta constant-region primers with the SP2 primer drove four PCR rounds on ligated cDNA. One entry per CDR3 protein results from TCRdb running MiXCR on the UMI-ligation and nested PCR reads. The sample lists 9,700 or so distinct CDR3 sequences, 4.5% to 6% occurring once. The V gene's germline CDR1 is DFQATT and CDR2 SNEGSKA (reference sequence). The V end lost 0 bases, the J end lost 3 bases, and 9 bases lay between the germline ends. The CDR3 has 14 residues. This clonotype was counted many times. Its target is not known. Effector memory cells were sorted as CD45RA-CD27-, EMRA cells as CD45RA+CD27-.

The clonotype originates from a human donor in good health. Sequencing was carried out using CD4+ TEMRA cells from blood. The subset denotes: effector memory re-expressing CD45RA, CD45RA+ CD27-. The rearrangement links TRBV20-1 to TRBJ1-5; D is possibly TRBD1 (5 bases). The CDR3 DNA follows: TGCAGTGCTAGAGATCGGGGGTTCAATCAGCCCCAGCATTTT. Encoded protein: CSARDRGFNQPQHF.